These 7 T cell receptor beta chains came from one sample sequenced in a study of cytomegalovirus exposure and HLA in healthy donors. PCR primers comprised 60 Vbeta and 13 Jbeta primers. Profiling relied on immunoSEQ multiplex PCR, and the TCRdb table lists in-frame clones only, not all of them. The repertoire holds fewer than 200,000 clones, with 80% as singletons. What was sequenced was PBMCs. These receptor sequences come from a man younger than 40 in good health and CMV-seronegative.

V usage is TRBV14 and J usage is TRBJ1-4; 8 nucleotides agree with TRBD1. The CDR3 is made up of 17 amino acids. Trimming took 6 bases from V and 0 from J; bases not matched to a gene: 9. Germline assignment: CDR1 SGHDN and CDR2 FVKESK. The CDR3 loop reads CASSRGDRGATNEKLFF. The CDR3 DNA is TGTGCCAGCAGTCGGGGTGACAGGGGTGCAACTAATGAAAAACTGTTTTTT.

The V gene is TRBV27, the J gene TRBJ2-7, with 7 bases aligning to TRBD1. The CDR3 length is 15 residues. CDR1 MNHEY and CDR2 SMNVEV come from the germline V gene (reference sequence). Germline trimming cut 5 bases from V and 2 bases from J; bases unmatched to any gene: 9. CDR3 sequence (DNA): TGTGCCAGCAGTAGAAAAGGGCAGGGGGCCTACGAGCAGTACTTC. Translation: CASSRKGQGAYEQYF.

This sequence joins TRBV19 and TRBJ1-2, with D possibly matching TRBD1 (6 bases). The CDR3 length is 14 residues. V lost 6 bases, J lost 5 bases, and 16 bases lay in between. The germline CDR1 and CDR2 sequences are LNHDA and SQIVND (reference sequence). DNA for the CDR3: TGTGCCAGTAGCTCCGGGACAAAGTATTATGGCTACACCTTC. Residues: CASSSGTKYYGYTF.

V gene TRBV18 combines with J gene TRBJ1-5; D is perhaps TRBD1 (5 bases). The germline V gene encodes CDR1 KGHSH and CDR2 LQKENI. Trimming took 5 bases from V and 2 from J, leaving 10 bases between them. The CDR3 totals 14 residues. Written as DNA, the CDR3 is TGTGCCAGCTCAAACTTCAGGGGCAATCAGCCCCAGCATTTT. Translation gives CASSNFRGNQPQHF. Drawing the rest from reference TRBV18 and TRBJ1-5, the complete variable domain is NAGVMQNPRHLVRRRGQEARLRCSPMKGHSHVYWYRQLPEEGLKFMVYLQKENIIDESGMPKERFSAEFPKEGPSILRIQQVVRGDSAAYFCASSNFRGNQPQHFGDGTRLSIL.

V gene TRBV28 combines with J gene TRBJ2-7; D is possibly TRBD2 (6 bases). The CDR3 sequence is 12 residues long. The V and J ends lost 4 bases and 12 bases respectively, with 16 bases between them. CDR1 is MDHEN and CDR2 is SYDVKM in the germline V gene. DNA for the CDR3: TGTGCCAGCAGTTCGGGACTTCGGGGTCCGTACTTC. This translates into CASSSGLRGPYF.

The rearrangement links TRBV27 to TRBJ2-7; a possible D gene is TRBD2 (5 bases). The CDR3 has 17 amino acids. CDR1 is MNHEY and CDR2 is SMNVEV in the germline V gene (reference sequence). V lost 5 bases and J lost 6, with 26 bases in between. The CDR3 bases are TGTGCCAGCAGTCCCACCGCATCGGGGTCTGTAACGGTCGAGCAGTACTTC. It yields the protein CASSPTASGSVTVEQYF.

The V call is TRBV5-6, the J call TRBJ2-7, with 8 nucleotides matching TRBD2. The V gene end was trimmed by 0 bases and the J gene end by 3 bases; junction bases not matched to a gene: 5. This CDR3 spans 15 amino acids. CDR1 is SGHDT, CDR2 YYEEEE, per germline. The CDR3 loop is CASSLAGGGGYEQYF. The CDR3 nucleotides are TGTGCCAGCAGCTTGGCCGGGGGGGGAGGCTACGAGCAGTACTTC.